This entry features one T cell receptor (beta chain) sequence. This specimen comes from a study of T cell responses to AZD1222 COVID-19 vaccine. The protocol was immunoSEQ multiplex PCR, while the TCRdb copy is restricted to in-frame clones and leaves out a portion. The repertoire includes some 120,000 clones, approximately 90% of them detected once, and around 0.96% sits in the top ten. The V gene end was trimmed by 1 base and the J gene end by 1 base; junction bases not matched to a gene: 3. This CDR3 comprises 15 residues. Germline V lookup: CDR1 SGHKS, CDR2 YYEKEE (reference sequence). The clonotype originates from an adult in good health. The sequencing here drew on peripheral blood, taken on day 0 of AZD1222 vaccination. V gene TRBV5-5 combines with J gene TRBJ2-7, with 9 bases lining up with TRBD2. The CDR3 region is CASSLSLAGSYEQYF. CDR3 nucleotides: TGTGCCAGCAGCTTGAGCCTAGCGGGGTCCTACGAGCAGTACTTC.